Described below is a single T cell receptor (beta chain) sequence and its context. In the original analysis: Amplifying reference gene primers gave estimates of nucleated cell counts. The method was immunoSEQ multiplex PCR; TCRdb's version includes in-frame clones alone and lacks a portion of them. That table furnishes V, J and clone size, whereas the DNA furnished D and trimming. In the table there are about 89,000 clones, approximately 75% of which are singletons. J gave up 6 bases and V 1 base, and 7 bases lay outside the gene matches. The length of the CDR3 is 15 residues. Germline V CDR1 and CDR2: SGHVS, FNYEAQ. This sample was included in a study of blood T cell repertoires in COVID-19. The wider study: Acute and convalescent COVID-19 samples came from the United States, Italy and Spain. PBMCs, B-cell-depleted T cells, or T cells provided the cDNA or gDNA that made up the material.

Input material: peripheral blood. This chain joins TRBV7-6 and TRBJ1-2, with 8 bases matching TRBD1. The sequence derives from a woman older than 75 with acute or convalescent COVID-19. CDR3 loop: CASSLEETGGDGYTF. The CDR3 region has the DNA TGTGCCAGCAGCTTAGAGGAAACAGGGGGAGATGGCTACACCTTC.